This T cell receptor beta chain was captured in a study of response to subunit inactivated influenza vaccine. TCRdb reprocessed the RT-PCR reads via MiXCR and lists one record per CDR3 protein. The sample consists of 500,000 or so distinct CDR3 sequences, about 15% of them appearing once. This TCR was recovered from a man between 50 and 75 years old who received an inactivated influenza vaccine. The sample was CD4+ T cells sorted from PBMCs, taken roughly 24 months after vaccination.

Here the CDR3 DNA reads TGTGCCATCAGTCCAGCGGGAAATGAGCAGTTCTTC. It encodes CAISPAGNEQFF. V gene TRBV10-3 combines with J gene TRBJ2-1; 7 positions agree with TRBD2. The CDR3 length is 12 residues. After removal of 5 bases from V and 7 bases from J, the junction contained 2 bases not matched to a gene. Germline assignment: CDR1 ENHRY and CDR2 SYGVKD.